The text below deals with one T cell receptor beta chain. Its target is unknown. The entry originates in a study of identifying expanded T cells in peripheral blood. Study results and caveats: Differentially abundant clones: 0.95 to 1.5 between replicates, around 17 at approximately 13 days, 19 at four.

Germline-derived CDR1 and CDR2 are LNHDA and SQIVND (reference sequence). Losses at the gene ends were 10 bases for V and 10 bases for J; bases not matched to a gene: 14. The CDR3 totals 14 residues. This table comes from immunoSEQ multiplex PCR, and its TCRdb copy is limited to in-frame clones, with some not included. The sample yields tens of thousands of clones, over 75% seen once. This sequence joins TRBV19 and TRBJ2-1, with TRBD2 matching 9 bases. The sequenced sample was blood. The source is a person between 18 and 69 years old in good health. CDR3 residues: CATRDGASGKEQFF. In DNA form, the CDR3 reads TGTGCCACCCGGGACGGCGCTAGCGGGAAAGAGCAGTTCTTC.